The clone carrying this TCR beta chain was found many times. No antigen is known for it. The cDNA was generated by 5'RACE with 10-nucleotide random UMIs. MiXCR, applied by TCRdb to the 5' RACE reads, yields one record per CDR3 protein. The top ten hold 6.5% to 9% of the sample, which has about 80,000 distinct CDR3 sequences, approximately 6% seen once. Time point defined: longitudinal time-point 2. This CDR3 has 15 residues. The germline V gene has CDR1 SGHVS and CDR2 FQNEAQ. V gave up 5 bases and J gave up 4 bases; unmatched junction bases: 5. The record originates from a study of neurological immune-mediated disorders. Findings and caveats of the study: Multiple sclerosis, the disease with the least TCR clonal expansion, fell below healthy controls, whereas HTLV-1-associated myelopathy showed the most. Association of the multiple sclerosis repertoire cluster with clinical or MRI features was not observed for any feature. Private repertoires in all groups were suggested by the finding that expanded clones across subjects shared no CDR3 amino acid sequences.

This receptor was obtained from a woman aged 60-75 years with multiple sclerosis. The chain combines TRBV7-8 with TRBJ2-7; 13 bases agree with TRBD2. The source material was PBMCs. The CDR3 sequence: CASSPRTSGGYEQYF. The CDR3 region has the DNA TGTGCCAGCAGCCCAAGGACTAGCGGGGGTTACGAGCAGTACTTC.